This TCR beta chain was found in a study of read filtering for tumor transcriptome and immune sequencing. Overall study context: Revised staging placed eight or nine patients in R-ISS I, approximately 16 in II, more than five in III.

The study's findings and limits: Correlation between methods rose after single-read clonotypes were removed.

This clonotype has at least ten counts. Its target is not known. This library used about 360 ng RNA and molecular barcoded adaptors spanning alpha/delta and beta/gamma chains. MiXCR was run by TCRdb on the reads, yielding one entry per CDR3 protein. In the table there are 60,000 to 75,000 distinct CDR3 sequences, less than 20% of which are singletons. The sample was a population of CD138-negative cells sorted from bone marrow. The sequence was collected from a donor at least 40 years old with multiple myeloma.

CDR3 nucleotide sequence: TGCAGTGCTAGATGGCAGGATGGGTACAATGAGCAGTTCTTC. Residues: CSARWQDGYNEQFF. The chain is built from TRBV20-1 and TRBJ2-1, with unresolved D. Trimming took off 2 bases at V and 4 bases at J, with 12 bases between the two ends. CDR3 length: 14 residues. Germline CDR1 reads DFQATT; CDR2 reads SNEGSKA (reference sequence).